What follows are 5 T cell receptor beta chains derived from one specimen sequenced in a study of vaccination effects on CD4 cells after COVID-19. Researchers isolated CD4+ T cells once approximately eleven days of culture had elapsed. Their cognate antigens are unknown. Assay used: immunoSEQ multiplex PCR; TCRdb lists only in-frame clones, some missing. The sample includes about 64,000 clones, about two thirds of them seen just once. This specimen was CD4+ T cells from PBMCs cultured without peptide, taken before COVID-19 vaccination. The receptors were sampled from a human donor who had a prior SARS-CoV-2 infection.

CDR3 in DNA: TGTGCCAGCAGCTTGGGTGGAGACGGTAGGACCCAGTACTTC. Protein product: CASSLGGDGRTQYF. V gene TRBV6-2 or TRBV6-3 combines with J gene TRBJ2-5; D ambiguous. This CDR3 has 14 amino acids. Trimming took off 6 bases at V and 7 bases at J, with 18 bases between the two ends. CDR1 and CDR2 (germline): MNHEY, SVGEGT.

The V call is TRBV7-9, the J call TRBJ1-4; maybe TRBD1 (5 bases). CDR3 size: 14 residues. The germline V gene has CDR1 SEHNR and CDR2 FQNEAQ (reference sequence). V shed 2 bases and J shed 6 bases, with 10 bases lying between them. The CDR3 here is CASSLWGEDEKLFF. CDR3 nucleotide sequence: TGTGCCAGCAGCTTATGGGGGGAGGATGAAAAACTGTTTTTT.

The V and J genes are TRBV11-2 and TRBJ1-2; TRBD1 is a possible D gene (6 bases). CDR3 length: 16 amino acids. CDR1 is SGHAT and CDR2 is FQNNGV in the germline V gene. The V end lost 6 bases, the J end lost 3 bases, and 20 bases lay between the germline ends. The CDR3 spells CASSAWQQGSHYGYTF. The DNA of the CDR3 is TGTGCCAGCAGTGCTTGGCAACAGGGCAGTCACTATGGCTACACCTTC.

For the CDR3, the DNA is TGTGCCACCAGCAGAGCCCAAGGTAGCGGGGGGGCTTATACGCAGTATTTT. Its translation is CATSRAQGSGGAYTQYF. This sequence joins TRBV15 and TRBJ2-3, with TRBD2 identical over 11 bases. Germline V lookup: CDR1 LNHNV, CDR2 YYDKDF (reference sequence). The CDR3 spans 17 residues. Trimming at V came to 1 base and at J to 7 bases, leaving 10 bases not matched to a gene.

In DNA, the CDR3 is TGTGCCAGCAGTGGGTCGGGTACTAGCGGTCGGGGCACAGATACGCAGTATTTT. This translates into CASSGSGTSGRGTDTQYF. V is TRBV2 and J is TRBJ2-3; 8 bases align to TRBD2. Germline V lookup: CDR1 SNHLY, CDR2 FYNNEI. The junction had 13 bases not matched to a gene; V was cut back by 4 bases and J by 1 base. The CDR3 spans 18 residues.